This T cell receptor beta chain was obtained from a study of Graves' ophthalmopathy and Graves' hyperthyroidism. The germline V gene encodes CDR1 DFQATT and CDR2 SNEGSKA (reference sequence). This CDR3 contains 14 residues. V was shortened by 7 bases and J by 2 bases, with 17 bases between the two germline ends. This clonotype was seen repeatedly, ten times or more. RNA transcripts served as template for amplifying TCR beta CDR3 sequences. The first-round RT-PCR employed HTBI primers together with the Qiagen OneStep RT-PCR kit. A multiplex PCR was then performed as the second round. TCRdb used MiXCR to reprocess the multiplex PCR reads, holding one entry per CDR3 protein. The sample yields roughly 420,000 distinct CDR3 sequences, roughly 21% seen once.

The clonotype comes from a woman between 18 and 29 years old with stable Graves' hyperthyroidism. The chain is built from TRBV20-1 and TRBJ2-5, with D tentatively TRBD2 (6 bases). The sequencing sample was made of peripheral blood. CDR3: CSVRLAMHQETQYF. The CDR3 coding sequence is TGCAGTGTTAGGCTAGCGATGCATCAAGAGACCCAGTACTTC.